Below, 25 T cell receptor beta chains from the same sample are listed, as sequenced in a study of T cells in Graves' hyperthyroidism and ophthalmopathy. Amplification of TCR beta CDR3 regions was performed using RNA transcripts as template. A set of HTBI primers served as the primers for a first-round RT-PCR of the TCR CDR3. TCRdb itself ran the multiplex PCR reads through MiXCR, one entry per CDR3 protein. This sample carries hundreds of thousands of distinct CDR3 sequences, less than 15% of them seen once, and the ten largest clones take 9.2%. The sample consisted of blood. These receptors came from a woman aged 18 to 35 with Graves' hyperthyroidism.

At least ten counts were recorded for this clonotype. This rearrangement joins TRBV29-1 to TRBJ2-3; D gene ambiguous. V was clipped by 7 bases and J by 1 base, with 15 bases between them. This CDR3 spans 14 amino acids. The germline CDR1 and CDR2 sequences are SQVTM and ANQGSEA. This CDR3 reads CSATEVAGTDTQYF. In DNA form, the CDR3 reads TGCAGCGCAACCGAGGTCGCGGGCACAGATACGCAGTATTTT.

This clonotype was seen repeatedly, ten times or more. This chain uses TRBV7-9 with TRBJ2-1; D is unresolved. Per the germline V gene, CDR1 is SEHNR and CDR2 is FQNEAQ (reference sequence). V shed 0 bases and J shed 0 bases, with 9 bases lying between them. The CDR3 loop spans 16 amino acids. The CDR3, as DNA: TGTGCCAGCAGCTTAGCTACTGGTCCCTCCTACAATGAGCAGTTCTTC. This sequence encodes CASSLATGPSYNEQFF.

This clonotype was observed many times. The V and J genes are TRBV7-2 and TRBJ2-5; D perhaps matches TRBD2 (7 bases). The V end was cut by 2 bases, the J end by 1 base, with 11 bases between. Germline V gives CDR1 SGHTA, CDR2 FQGNSA. CDR3 length: 15 residues. The CDR3 region is CASSLRGASQETQYF. The CDR3 DNA reads TGTGCCAGCAGCTTACGGGGGGCTAGCCAAGAGACCCAGTACTTC.

Remarks on this clonotype: Sequence at one end of the junction differs from germline and may be a read error. The chain combines TRBV5-1 with TRBJ1-2, with 8 bases fitting TRBD1. Germline lookup yields CDR1 SGHRS and CDR2 YFSETQ. There are 14 residues in the CDR3. CDR3 sequence reads: CASSFTGGSYGYTF. The CDR3, as DNA: TGTGCCAGCAGCTTTACAGGGGGAAGCTATGGCTACACCTTC.

This clonotype was picked up many times. V is TRBV19 and J is TRBJ1-2; 8 bases line up with TRBD1. Losses at the gene ends were 3 bases for V and 8 bases for J; bases not matched to a gene: 5. The CDR3 runs 13 residues. CDR1 is LNHDA, CDR2 SQIVND, per germline (reference sequence). CDR3 sequence: CASSIIRGQGYTF. The CDR3 DNA reads TGTGCCAGTAGTATTATCAGGGGGCAAGGCTACACCTTC. Supplemented by reference TRBV19 and TRBJ1-2, the full variable domain reads DGGITQSPKYLFRKEGQNVTLSCEQNLNHDAMYWYRQDPGQGLRLIYYSQIVNDFQKGDIAEGYSVSREKKESFPLTVTSAQKNPTAFYLCASSIIRGQGYTFGSGTRLTVV.

This clonotype was observed at least ten times. V gene TRBV6-1 combines with J gene TRBJ1-1; D uncertain. The germline V gene encodes CDR1 MNHNS and CDR2 SASEGT. V gave up 5 bases and J gave up 1 base, with 8 bases separating them. The CDR3 loop spans 13 amino acids. The CDR3 sequence: CASSWRQNTEAFF. The CDR3 bases are TGTGCCAGCAGTTGGAGGCAGAACACTGAAGCTTTCTTT.

This clonotype was observed at least ten times. The chain has TRBV29-1 and TRBJ2-7, with 7 bases fitting TRBD2. The CDR3 has 14 residues. Trimming at V came to 4 bases and at J to 4 bases, leaving 10 bases not matched to a gene. Germline V gene data show CDR1 as SQVTM and CDR2 as ANQGSEA. The CDR3 reads CSVGGRTSQYEQYF. Written as DNA, the CDR3 is TGCAGCGTTGGGGGTAGGACTAGTCAGTACGAGCAGTACTTC.

This clonotype was detected many times. V gene TRBV20-1 combines with J gene TRBJ2-3, with 14 positions matching TRBD2. After removal of 5 bases from V and 7 bases from J, the junction contained 2 bases not matched to a gene. Germline loops: CDR1 DFQATT, CDR2 SNEGSKA (reference sequence). The CDR3 covers 13 residues. As DNA, the CDR3 is TGCAGTGCTGGACTAGCGGGAGGTTATACGCAGTATTTT. Amino acid sequence: CSAGLAGGYTQYF.

Note on this clonotype: This sequence may be a read error, since a much larger clone differs from it by one base. The rearrangement links TRBV5-1 to TRBJ1-6; possibly TRBD1 for D (5 bases). Germline loops: CDR1 SGHRS, CDR2 YFSETQ. This CDR3 contains 17 residues. CDR3 residues: CASSLAAGVSGNSPPHF. CDR3 nucleotide sequence: TGCGCCAGCAGCTTGGCCGCGGGGGTCTCGGGAAATTCACCCCCCCACTTT. The full variable domain, its missing parts supplied by reference TRBV5-1 and TRBJ1-6, is KAGVTQTPRYLIKTRGQQVTLSCSPISGHRSVSWYQQTPGQGLQFLFEYFSETQRNKGNFPGRFSGRQFSNSRSEMNVSTLELGDSALYLCASSLAAGVSGNSPPHFGNGTRLTVT.

This clonotype has ten or more counts. The chain combines TRBV29-1 with TRBJ2-3; 8 bases fit TRBD1. Germline assignment: CDR1 SQVTM and CDR2 ANQGSEA. This CDR3 is 15 amino acids long. V was pared by 6 bases and J by 2 bases, with 10 bases of the junction left unmatched. This CDR3 is CSVALGDRLTDTQYF. The DNA of the CDR3 is TGCAGCGTCGCCTTGGGGGACAGGCTCACAGATACGCAGTATTTT.

The chain recombines TRBV28 with TRBJ2-2, with D possibly matching TRBD1 (5 bases). This CDR3 has 15 residues. V lost 2 bases to trimming and J lost 6 bases, with 13 bases between them. Germline V gives CDR1 MDHEN, CDR2 SYDVKM. CDR3 DNA sequence: TGTGCCAGCAGTTTAGGCAGGGAAGTCGCCGGGGAGCTGTTTTTT. It encodes CASSLGREVAGELFF.

In its sample, this clonotype was seen many times. The junction differs from germline at one of its ends, possibly a read error. V gene TRBV28 combines with J gene TRBJ2-5; possibly TRBD1 for D (6 bases). This CDR3 has 13 amino acids. CDR1 is MDHEN and CDR2 is SYDVKM in the germline V gene. DNA for the CDR3: TGTGTCAGCACCGACAGGTTCCAAGAGACCCAGTACTTC. The encoded protein is CVSTDRFQETQYF.

This clonotype was recorded many times. The chain combines TRBV5-1 with TRBJ2-1; no clear D gene. Germline assignment: CDR1 SGHRS and CDR2 YFSETQ. The CDR3 contains 15 residues. Trimming took off 3 bases at V and 0 bases at J, with 10 bases between the two ends. The CDR3 DNA reads as TGCGCCAGCAGCTCTAGTGTTACCTCCTACAATGAGCAGTTCTTC. Protein product: CASSSSVTSYNEQFF. The full variable domain, in which reference TRBV5-1 and TRBJ2-1 provide the parts outside the CDR3, is KAGVTQTPRYLIKTRGQQVTLSCSPISGHRSVSWYQQTPGQGLQFLFEYFSETQRNKGNFPGRFSGRQFSNSRSEMNVSTLELGDSALYLCASSSSVTSYNEQFFGPGTRLTVL.

In its sample, this clonotype was seen many times. The J gene is TRBJ2-3, the V gene TRBV27; possible D gene TRBD1, 6 bases. The length of the CDR3 is 14 residues. Trimming cost V 5 bases and J 6 bases, with 15 bases left between them. CDR1 and CDR2 (germline): MNHEY, SMNVEV (reference sequence). DNA for the CDR3: TGTGCCAGCAGTACAGGGCCCCAAAGGGATACGCAGTATTTT. Its translation is CASSTGPQRDTQYF.

This clonotype has ten or more counts. This rearrangement joins TRBV5-8 to TRBJ1-4; D remains unclear. CDR3 size: 13 residues. The germline CDR1 and CDR2 sequences are SGHTS and YDEGEE. Trimming left V 3 bases short and J 10 bases short, with 13 bases between. The CDR3 region has the DNA TGTGCCAGCAGCTACGGACCCCTAGGAAAACTGTTTTTT. Protein: CASSYGPLGKLFF.

Ten or more counts support this clonotype. The chain has TRBV20-1 and TRBJ1-2; perhaps TRBD1 as D (5 bases). From germline, CDR1 is DFQATT and CDR2 SNEGSKA (reference sequence). V lost 3 bases, J lost 3 bases, and 14 bases lay in between. This CDR3 is 14 amino acids long. This CDR3 is CSARAEGSDYGYTF. The CDR3 DNA reads as TGCAGTGCTAGGGCCGAGGGGTCGGACTATGGCTACACCTTC.

This clonotype came up many times. V usage is TRBV4-1 and J usage is TRBJ1-1, with 8 positions matching TRBD1. Losses at the gene ends were 5 bases for V and 5 bases for J; bases not matched to a gene: 10. Germline loops: CDR1 MGHRA, CDR2 YSYEKL. The CDR3 sequence is 15 residues long. The CDR3 sequence is CASSSRTGLGTEAFF. CDR3 nucleotide sequence: TGCGCCAGCAGCAGCAGGACAGGGTTGGGAACTGAAGCTTTCTTT.

This clonotype was observed a few times. J is TRBJ1-2 and V is TRBV19, with D tentatively TRBD1 (6 bases). There are 14 residues in the CDR3. Per germline, CDR1 LNHDA and CDR2 SQIVND (reference sequence). Between the trimmed V and J ends, which lost 4 bases and 0 bases, there was a span of 9 bases. The CDR3 sequence is CASSTSGANYGYTF. CDR3 bases: TGTGCCAGTAGTACCTCAGGGGCTAACTATGGCTACACCTTC.

This clonotype was seen at least ten times. The V gene is TRBV19, the J gene TRBJ1-6, with 8 nucleotides matching TRBD1. The germline gives CDR1 LNHDA, CDR2 SQIVND (reference sequence). V lost 5 bases to trimming and J lost 7 bases; unmatched junction nucleotides: 4. The CDR3 totals 14 residues. CDR3 sequence: CASSPDRANSPLHF. The CDR3 coding sequence is TGTGCCAGTAGTCCGGACAGGGCCAATTCACCCCTCCACTTT.

This clonotype was counted ten times or more. CDR3: CASSTKGTPSYEQYF. The CDR3 DNA sequence: TGTGCCAGTAGTACGAAAGGGACGCCCTCCTACGAGCAGTACTTC. The V gene is TRBV19, the J gene TRBJ2-7; D possibly matches TRBD1 or TRBD2 (5 bases each). Trimming cost V 4 bases and J 0 bases, with 13 bases left between them. The length of the CDR3 is 15 residues. CDR1 and CDR2 (germline): LNHDA, SQIVND (reference sequence).

This clonotype was picked up many times. J is TRBJ1-2 and V is TRBV6-6, with a tentative D call TRBD1 (5 bases). Germline CDR1 reads MNHNY; CDR2 reads SVGAGI (reference sequence). V lost 0 bases, J lost 2 bases, and 10 bases lay in between. This CDR3 region has 15 residues. The CDR3 spells CASSYSVGGNYGYTF. DNA for the CDR3: TGTGCCAGCAGTTACTCGGTCGGGGGAAACTATGGCTACACCTTC.

This clonotype was counted many times. The chain employs TRBV5-6 and TRBJ2-1; D call uncertain. CDR1 is SGHDT and CDR2 is YYEEEE in the germline V gene. The CDR3 loop spans 13 amino acids. V was trimmed by 6 bases and J by 8 bases, leaving 15 bases between them. In DNA form, the CDR3 reads TGTGCCAGCACCACCCAGACGCAGGATGAGCAGTTCTTC. Translating gives CASTTQTQDEQFF.

The chain employs TRBV6-2 or TRBV6-3 and TRBJ1-3; the D is unclear. The V end lost 7 bases, the J end lost 0 bases, and 13 bases lay between the germline ends. The CDR3 covers 15 residues. Germline V CDR1 and CDR2: MNHEY, SVGEGT. CDR3 sequence (DNA): TGTGCCAGCACCCCCATACCATTCTCTGGAAACACCATATATTTT. Amino acid sequence: CASTPIPFSGNTIYF.

This clonotype was detected ten times or more. The chain links TRBV7-8 to TRBJ2-7; D might be TRBD1 or TRBD2, each matching 6 bases. V gave up 1 base and J gave up 5 bases, with 18 bases separating them. The V gene's germline CDR1 is SGHVS and CDR2 FQNEAQ. The CDR3 consists of 16 residues. The CDR3 loop reads CASSLVAGQTTNEQYF. CDR3 in DNA: TGTGCCAGCAGCTTAGTTGCGGGACAAACGACTAACGAGCAGTACTTC.

This clonotype was observed at least ten times. CDR3 residues: CASSPSASGSVTDTQYF. CDR3 sequence (DNA): TGTGCCAGCTCACCATCGGCTAGCGGGAGTGTAACAGATACGCAGTATTTT. The chain combines TRBV18 with TRBJ2-3, with 10 bases matching TRBD2. The CDR3 runs 17 residues. V shed 2 bases and J 3 bases; nucleotides not matched to a gene: 8. Per the germline V gene, CDR1 is KGHSH and CDR2 is LQKENI.